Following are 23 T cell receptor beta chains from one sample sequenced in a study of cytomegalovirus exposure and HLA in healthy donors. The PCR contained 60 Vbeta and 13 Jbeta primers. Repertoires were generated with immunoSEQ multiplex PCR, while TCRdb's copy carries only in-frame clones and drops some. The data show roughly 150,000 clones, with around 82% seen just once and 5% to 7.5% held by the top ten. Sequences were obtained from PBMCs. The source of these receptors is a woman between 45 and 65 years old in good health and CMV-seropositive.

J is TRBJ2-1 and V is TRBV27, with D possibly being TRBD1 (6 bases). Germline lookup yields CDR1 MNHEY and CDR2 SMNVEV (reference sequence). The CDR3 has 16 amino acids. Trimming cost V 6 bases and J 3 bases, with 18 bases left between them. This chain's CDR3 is CASRVGGRAGYNEQFF. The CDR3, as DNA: TGTGCCAGCAGGGTTGGGGGCAGGGCTGGCTACAATGAGCAGTTCTTC.

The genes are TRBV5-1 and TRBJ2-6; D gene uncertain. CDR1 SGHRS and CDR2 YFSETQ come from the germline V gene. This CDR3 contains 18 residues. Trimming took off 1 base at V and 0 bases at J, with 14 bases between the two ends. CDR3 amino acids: CASSLFLNSPSGANVLTF. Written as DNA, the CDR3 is TGCGCCAGCAGCTTGTTTTTAAATTCCCCCTCTGGGGCCAACGTCCTGACTTTC.

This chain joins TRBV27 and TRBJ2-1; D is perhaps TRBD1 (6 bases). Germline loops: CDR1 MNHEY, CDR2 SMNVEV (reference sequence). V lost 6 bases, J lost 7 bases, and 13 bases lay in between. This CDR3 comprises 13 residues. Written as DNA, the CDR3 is TGTGCCAGCAGCCGACAGGCTTGGAATGAGCAGTTCTTC. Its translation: CASSRQAWNEQFF.

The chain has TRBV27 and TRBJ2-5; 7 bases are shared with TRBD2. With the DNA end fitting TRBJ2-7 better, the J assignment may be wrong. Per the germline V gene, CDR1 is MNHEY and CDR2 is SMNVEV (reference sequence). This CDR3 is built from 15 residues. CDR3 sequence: CASSLRMGGAYEQYF. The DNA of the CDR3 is TGTGCCAGCAGTTTACGTATGGGAGGGGCCTACGAGCAGTACTTC.

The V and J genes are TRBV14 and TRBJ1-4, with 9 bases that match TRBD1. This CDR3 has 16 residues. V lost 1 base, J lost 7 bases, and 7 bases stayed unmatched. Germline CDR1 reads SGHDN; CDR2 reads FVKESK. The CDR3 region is CASSQGLDRGGEKLFF. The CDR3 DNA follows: TGTGCCAGCAGCCAAGGGCTGGACAGGGGAGGTGAAAAACTGTTTTTT.

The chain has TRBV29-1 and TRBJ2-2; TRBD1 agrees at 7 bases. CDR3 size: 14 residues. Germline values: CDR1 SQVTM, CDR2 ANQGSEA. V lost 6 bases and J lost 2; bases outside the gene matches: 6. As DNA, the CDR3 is TGCAGCGTCGGGACAGCCCTTAACACCGGGGAGCTGTTTTTT. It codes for CSVGTALNTGELFF.

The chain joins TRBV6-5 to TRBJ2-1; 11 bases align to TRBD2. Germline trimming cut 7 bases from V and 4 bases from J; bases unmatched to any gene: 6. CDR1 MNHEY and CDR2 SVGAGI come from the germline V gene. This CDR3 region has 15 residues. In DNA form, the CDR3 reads TGTGCCAGCACCGCCGGGACTAGCGGATACAATGAGCAGTTCTTC. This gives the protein CASTAGTSGYNEQFF.

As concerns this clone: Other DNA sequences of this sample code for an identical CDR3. The CDR3 is CASSHRQSSYNSPLHF. CDR3 nucleotides: TGTGCCAGCAGTCACCGACAGAGCTCCTATAATTCACCCCTCCACTTT. The chain uses TRBV27 and TRBJ1-6; D may be TRBD1 (5 bases). CDR1 MNHEY and CDR2 SMNVEV come from the germline V gene (reference sequence). V lost 5 bases and J lost 0, with 11 bases in between. The CDR3 is 16 amino acids.

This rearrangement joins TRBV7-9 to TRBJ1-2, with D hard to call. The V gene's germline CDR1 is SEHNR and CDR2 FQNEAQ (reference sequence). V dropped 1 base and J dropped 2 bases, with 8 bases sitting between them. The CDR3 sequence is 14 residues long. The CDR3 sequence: CASSLDSPNYGYTF. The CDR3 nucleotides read TGTGCCAGCAGCTTAGACAGTCCAAACTATGGCTACACCTTC. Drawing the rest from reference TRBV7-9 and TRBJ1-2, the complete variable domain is DTGVSQNPRHKITKRGQNVTFRCDPISEHNRLYWYRQTLGQGPEFLTYFQNEAQLEKSRLLSDRFSAERPKGSFSTLEIQRTEQGDSAMYLCASSLDSPNYGYTFGSGTRLTVV.

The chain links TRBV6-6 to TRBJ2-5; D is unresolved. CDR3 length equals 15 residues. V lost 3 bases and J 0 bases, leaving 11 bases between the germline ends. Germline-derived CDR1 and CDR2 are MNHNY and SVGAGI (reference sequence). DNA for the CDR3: TGTGCCAGCAGTTATCCTGGGCTGGACCAAGAGACCCAGTACTTC. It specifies CASSYPGLDQETQYF.

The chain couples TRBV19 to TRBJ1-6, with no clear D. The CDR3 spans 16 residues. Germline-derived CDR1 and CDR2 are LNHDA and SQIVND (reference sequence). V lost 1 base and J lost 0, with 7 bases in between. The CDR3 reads CASSIGASSYNSPLHF. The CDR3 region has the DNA TGTGCCAGTAGTATAGGGGCAAGCTCCTATAATTCACCCCTCCACTTT. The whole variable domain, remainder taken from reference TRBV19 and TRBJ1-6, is DGGITQSPKYLFRKEGQNVTLSCEQNLNHDAMYWYRQDPGQGLRLIYYSQIVNDFQKGDIAEGYSVSREKKESFPLTVTSAQKNPTAFYLCASSIGASSYNSPLHFGNGTRLTVT.

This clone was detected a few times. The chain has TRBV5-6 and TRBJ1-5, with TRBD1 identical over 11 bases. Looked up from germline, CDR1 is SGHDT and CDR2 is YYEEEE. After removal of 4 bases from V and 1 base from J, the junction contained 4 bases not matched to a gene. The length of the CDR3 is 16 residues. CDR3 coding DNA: TGTGCCAGCAGCCCCGGGACAGGGGGGAGCAATCAGCCCCAGCATTTT. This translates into CASSPGTGGSNQPQHF.

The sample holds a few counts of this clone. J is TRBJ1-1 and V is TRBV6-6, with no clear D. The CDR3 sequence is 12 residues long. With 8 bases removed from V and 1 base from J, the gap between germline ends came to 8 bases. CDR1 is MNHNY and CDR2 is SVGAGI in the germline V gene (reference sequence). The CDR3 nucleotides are TGTGCCAGCCTGCAGTCGAACACTGAAGCTTTCTTT. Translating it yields CASLQSNTEAFF.

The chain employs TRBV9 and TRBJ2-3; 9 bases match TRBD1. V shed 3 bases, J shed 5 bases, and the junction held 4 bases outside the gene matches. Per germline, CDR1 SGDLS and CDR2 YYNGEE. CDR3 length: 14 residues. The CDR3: CASSEQGARDTQYF. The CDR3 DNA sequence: TGTGCCAGCAGCGAACAGGGGGCGCGAGATACGCAGTATTTT.

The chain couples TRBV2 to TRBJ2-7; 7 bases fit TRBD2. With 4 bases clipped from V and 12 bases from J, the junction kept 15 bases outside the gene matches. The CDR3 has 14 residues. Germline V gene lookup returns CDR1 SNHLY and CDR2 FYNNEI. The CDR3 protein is CASSGPGQTASGYF. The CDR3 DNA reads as TGTGCCAGCAGTGGCCCGGGGCAGACAGCTAGCGGGTACTTC.

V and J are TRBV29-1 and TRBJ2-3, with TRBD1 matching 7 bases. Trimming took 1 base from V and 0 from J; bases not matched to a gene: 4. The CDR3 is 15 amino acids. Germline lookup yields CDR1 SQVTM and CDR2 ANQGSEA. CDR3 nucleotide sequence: TGCAGCGTTGAAGCACCGGGACAGAGCACAGATACGCAGTATTTT. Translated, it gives CSVEAPGQSTDTQYF.

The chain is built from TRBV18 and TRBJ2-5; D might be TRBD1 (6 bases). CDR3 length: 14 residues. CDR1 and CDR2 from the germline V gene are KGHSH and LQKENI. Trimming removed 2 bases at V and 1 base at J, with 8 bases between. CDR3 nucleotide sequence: TGTGCCAGCTCACCAGGGACACGCCAAGAGACCCAGTACTTC. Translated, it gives CASSPGTRQETQYF.

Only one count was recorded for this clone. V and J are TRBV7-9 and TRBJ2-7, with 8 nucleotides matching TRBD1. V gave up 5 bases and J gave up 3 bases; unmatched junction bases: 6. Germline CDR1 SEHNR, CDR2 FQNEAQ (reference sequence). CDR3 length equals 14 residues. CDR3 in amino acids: CASSRQGLSYEQYF. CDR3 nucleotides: TGTGCCAGCAGCCGACAGGGGTTAAGCTACGAGCAGTACTTC.

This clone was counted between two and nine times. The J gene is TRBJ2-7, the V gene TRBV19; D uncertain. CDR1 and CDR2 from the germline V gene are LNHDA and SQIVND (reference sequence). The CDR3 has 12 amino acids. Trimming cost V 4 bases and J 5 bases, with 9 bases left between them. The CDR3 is CASSNRLDEQYF. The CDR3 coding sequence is TGTGCCAGTAGTAATCGACTGGACGAGCAGTACTTC. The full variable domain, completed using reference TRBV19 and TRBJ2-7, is DGGITQSPKYLFRKEGQNVTLSCEQNLNHDAMYWYRQDPGQGLRLIYYSQIVNDFQKGDIAEGYSVSREKKESFPLTVTSAQKNPTAFYLCASSNRLDEQYFGPGTRLTVT.

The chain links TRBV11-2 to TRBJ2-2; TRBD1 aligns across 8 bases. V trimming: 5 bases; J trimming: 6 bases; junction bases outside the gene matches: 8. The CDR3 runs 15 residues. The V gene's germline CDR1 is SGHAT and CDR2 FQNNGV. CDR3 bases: TGTGCCAGCAGCCCAAGGACAGGGCTACCCGGGGAGCTGTTTTTT. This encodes CASSPRTGLPGELFF.

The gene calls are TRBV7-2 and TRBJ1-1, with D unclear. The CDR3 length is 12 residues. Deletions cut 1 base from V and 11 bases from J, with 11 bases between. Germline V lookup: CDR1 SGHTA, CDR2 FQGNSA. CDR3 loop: CASSLEGGRAFF. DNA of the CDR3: TGTGCCAGCAGCTTAGAGGGCGGGCGGGCTTTCTTT.

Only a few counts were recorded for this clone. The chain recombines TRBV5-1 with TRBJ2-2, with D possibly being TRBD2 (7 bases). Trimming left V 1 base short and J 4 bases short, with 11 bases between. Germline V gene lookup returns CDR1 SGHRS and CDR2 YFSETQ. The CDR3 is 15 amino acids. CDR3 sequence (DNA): TGCGCCAGCAGCTTGAGGGGGGGCAGCACCGGGGAGCTGTTTTTT. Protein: CASSLRGGSTGELFF.

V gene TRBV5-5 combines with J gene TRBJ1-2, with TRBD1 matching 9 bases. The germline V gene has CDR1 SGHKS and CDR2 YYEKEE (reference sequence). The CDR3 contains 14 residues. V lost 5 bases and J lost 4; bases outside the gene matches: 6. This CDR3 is CASSLTGQGYGYTF. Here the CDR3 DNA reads TGTGCCAGCAGTCTGACGGGACAGGGCTATGGCTACACCTTC.